This T cell receptor (beta chain) comes out of a study of shared clonotypes between healthy human individuals. CD45RO-negative CD8 cells positively selected for CCR7 made up the naive population, which excluded terminally differentiated effector memory CD45RA+ cells. The method was immunoSEQ multiplex PCR; TCRdb's version includes in-frame clones alone and lacks a portion of them. The data show 1.5 million to 2.5 million clones, with about 95% seen just once and around 1.2% held by the top ten. The V gene lost 6 bases and the J gene lost 2 bases, with 13 bases spanning the gap. CDR3 length equals 14 residues. Germline V gene lookup returns CDR1 MNHNY and CDR2 SVGAGI (reference sequence).

Sample: naive CD8+ T cells sorted from blood. V is TRBV6-6 and J is TRBJ1-1, with D uncertain. This clonotype originated in a man between 18 and 29 years old in good health. CDR3 amino acids: CASSFLRDNTEAFF. The CDR3 nucleotides are TGTGCCAGCAGCTTTCTAAGGGATAACACTGAAGCTTTCTTT.